This TCR beta chain was documented in a study of regulatory T cells in long-lasting Graves disease. The TCR beta library used iRepertoire HTBI primers with Arm-PCR amplification of CDR3. TCRdb re-derived calls from the multiplex PCR reads in MiXCR, one entry per CDR3 protein. The table has 560,000 or so distinct CDR3 sequences, 15% to 20% seen once. The time point here: newly diagnosed GD, antithyroid drugs for less than 3 months. RNA extracted from PBMCs served as the sequencing template. CDR3 length: 20 residues. From germline, CDR1 is MNHNS and CDR2 SASEGT. Unmatched junction bases numbered 19, after V lost 5 bases and J lost 5 bases. This clonotype was counted only a few times. In addition, the sample was reused for a study of T cells in Graves' hyperthyroidism and ophthalmopathy.

The chain is built from TRBV6-1 and TRBJ2-1; 12 bases align to TRBD2. The sample was peripheral blood mononuclear cells (PBMCs), taken at new diagnosis, from a patient treated with antithyroid drugs. The sequence was collected from a young man with Graves disease. The CDR3 coding sequence is TGTGCCAGCAGTCGCGACCTAGCGGGAGGGCCTTTTTGGATGGACAATGAGCAGTTCTTC. This gives the protein CASSRDLAGGPFWMDNEQFF.